This paragraph covers one T cell receptor beta chain sequence. This entry belongs to a study of blood T cell repertoires in COVID-19. The overall study: Italy, Spain and the United States were the sources of the convalescent and acute COVID-19 samples. PBMCs, B-cell-depleted T cells, or T cells provided the cDNA or gDNA that made up the material.

Trimming shortened V by 0 bases and J by 1 base, and 10 bases separated the two germline ends. The length of the CDR3 is 16 residues. Per the germline V gene, CDR1 is MNHEY and CDR2 is SVGAGI. Per the study methods: Reference gene primer amplification yielded estimated nucleated cell counts. Using immunoSEQ multiplex PCR, the repertoire was profiled, and TCRdb retains in-frame clones only, with some absent. V, J and clone size reflect that table, while D and trimming were determined from the DNA. The sample contains some 200,000 clones, around 82% of which appear only once. This clonotype originated in a human donor in a cohort sampled during active COVID-19. Sequencing was performed on peripheral blood. This chain joins TRBV6-5 and TRBJ1-3; D perhaps matches TRBD1 (5 bases). CDR3 in amino acids: CASSYSLAGSGNTIYF. CDR3 coding DNA: TGTGCCAGCAGTTACTCGCTCGCAGGGTCTGGAAACACCATATATTTT.